The clone carrying this T cell receptor beta chain was seen once. This sample is drawn from a study of blood T cell repertoires in COVID-19. Across the whole study: Samples taken during acute and convalescent COVID-19 were collected in the United States, Italy and Spain.

Using immunoSEQ multiplex PCR, the repertoire was profiled, and TCRdb retains in-frame clones only, with some absent. The table lists about 99,000 clones, approximately 88% of them singletons. The V gene lost 6 bases and the J gene lost 4 bases, with 7 bases spanning the gap. Germline V gene lookup returns CDR1 SNHLY and CDR2 FYNNEI. The CDR3 covers 11 residues. The chain is built from TRBV2 and TRBJ2-7; unclear D gene. The source of this sequence is a human donor in a cohort sampled during active COVID-19. What was sequenced was peripheral blood. The CDR3 sequence is CASRPGYEQYF. The CDR3 coding sequence is TGTGCCAGCAGGCCGGGTTACGAGCAGTACTTC.